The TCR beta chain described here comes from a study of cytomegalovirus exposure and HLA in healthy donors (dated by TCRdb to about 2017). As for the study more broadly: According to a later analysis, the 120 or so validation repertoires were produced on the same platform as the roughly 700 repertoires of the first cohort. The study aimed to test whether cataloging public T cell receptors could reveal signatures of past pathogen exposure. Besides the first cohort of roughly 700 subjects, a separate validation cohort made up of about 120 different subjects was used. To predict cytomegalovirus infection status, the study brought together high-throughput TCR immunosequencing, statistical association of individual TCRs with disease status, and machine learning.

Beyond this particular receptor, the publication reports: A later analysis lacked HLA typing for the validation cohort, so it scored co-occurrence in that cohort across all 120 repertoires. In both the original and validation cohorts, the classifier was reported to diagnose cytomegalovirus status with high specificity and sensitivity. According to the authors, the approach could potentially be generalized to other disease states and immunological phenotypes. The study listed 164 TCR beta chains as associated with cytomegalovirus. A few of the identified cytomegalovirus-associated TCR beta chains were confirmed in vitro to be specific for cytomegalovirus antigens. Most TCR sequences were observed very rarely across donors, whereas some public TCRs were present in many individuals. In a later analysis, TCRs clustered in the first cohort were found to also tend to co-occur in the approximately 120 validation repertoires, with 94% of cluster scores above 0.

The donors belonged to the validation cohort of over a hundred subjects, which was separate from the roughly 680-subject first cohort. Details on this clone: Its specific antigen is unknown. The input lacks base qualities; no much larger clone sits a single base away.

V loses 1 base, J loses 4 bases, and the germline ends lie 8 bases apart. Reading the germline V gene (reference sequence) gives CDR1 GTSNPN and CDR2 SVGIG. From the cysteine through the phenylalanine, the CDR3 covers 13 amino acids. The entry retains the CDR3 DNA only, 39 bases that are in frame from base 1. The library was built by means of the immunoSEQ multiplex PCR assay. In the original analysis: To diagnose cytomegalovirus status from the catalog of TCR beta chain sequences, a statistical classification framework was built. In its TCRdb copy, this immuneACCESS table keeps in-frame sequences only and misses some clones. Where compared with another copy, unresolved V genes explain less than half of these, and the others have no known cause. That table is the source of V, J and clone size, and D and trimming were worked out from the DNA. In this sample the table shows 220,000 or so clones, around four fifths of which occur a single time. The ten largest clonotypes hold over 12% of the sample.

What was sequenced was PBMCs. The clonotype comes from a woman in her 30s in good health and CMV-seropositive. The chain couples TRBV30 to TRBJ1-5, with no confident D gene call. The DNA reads TGTGCCTGGAGTGAGGTGGGAAATCAGCCCCAGCATTTT. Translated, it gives CAWSEVGNQPQHF.